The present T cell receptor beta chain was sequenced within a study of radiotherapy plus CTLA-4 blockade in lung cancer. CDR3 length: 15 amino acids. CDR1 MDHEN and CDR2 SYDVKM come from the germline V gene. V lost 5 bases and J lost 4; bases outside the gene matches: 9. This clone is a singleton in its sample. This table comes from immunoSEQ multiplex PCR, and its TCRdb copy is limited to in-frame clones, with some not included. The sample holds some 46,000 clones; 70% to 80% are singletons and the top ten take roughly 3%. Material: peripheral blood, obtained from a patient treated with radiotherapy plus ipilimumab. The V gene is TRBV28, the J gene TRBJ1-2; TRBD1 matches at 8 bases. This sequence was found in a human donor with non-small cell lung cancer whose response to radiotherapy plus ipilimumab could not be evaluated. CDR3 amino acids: CASSLRQGKSYGYTF. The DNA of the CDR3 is TGTGCCAGCAGTCTCAGACAGGGGAAGAGCTATGGCTACACCTTC.